The 22 T cell receptor beta chains in this list originate from one sample, sequenced in a study of blood T cells in healthy people across ages. It was with a sample-barcoded 5' primer and a J-beta primer mix that a second PCR of roughly 7 to 11 cycles was run. TCRdb re-called the 5' RACE reads with MiXCR, one entry per CDR3 protein. The data hold around 1.7 million distinct CDR3 sequences, with about 28% observed a single time. Source material: blood. These receptors all come from a young woman in good health.

A note on this clonotype: This may be a read error, as it is one base from a much larger clone. The chain couples TRBV5-1 to TRBJ1-2; 10 nucleotides match TRBD1. Trimming took 3 bases from V and 4 from J; bases not matched to a gene: 6. The CDR3 sequence is 15 residues long. The germline V gene has CDR1 SGHRS and CDR2 YFSETQ. The CDR3 here is CASSSQTGGGYGYTF. The CDR3 DNA sequence: TGCGCCAGCAGCTCTCAGACAGGGGGCGGCTATGGCTACACCTTC. The full variable domain, with the rest looked up from reference TRBV5-1 and TRBJ1-2, is KAGVTQTPRYLIKTRGQQVTLSCSPISGHRSVSWYQQTPGQGLQFLFEYFSETQRNKGNFPGRFSGRQFSNSRSEMNVSTLELGDSALYLCASSSQTGGGYGYTFGSGTRLTVV.

The rearrangement links TRBV15 to TRBJ2-3, with 11 nucleotides matching TRBD2. This CDR3 spans 16 amino acids. V was pared by 5 bases and J by 4 bases, with 8 bases of the junction left unmatched. Germline V gene data show CDR1 as LNHNV and CDR2 as YYDKDF (reference sequence). For the CDR3, the DNA is TGTGCCACCAGCGGCTACCTGGGACTAGCGGCAGATACGCAGTATTTT. Translation: CATSGYLGLAADTQYF.

J is TRBJ2-3 and V is TRBV24-1, with a possible D match to TRBD2 (6 bases). The germline V gene has CDR1 KGHDR and CDR2 SFDVKD. Trimming stripped 1 base from V and 0 bases from J, with 13 bases between. This CDR3 contains 17 residues. CDR3 sequence (DNA): TGTGCCACCAGTGATTTAGGCGGGACGGCCAGCACAGATACGCAGTATTTT. It codes for CATSDLGGTASTDTQYF.

V usage is TRBV5-1 and J usage is TRBJ1-3; 9 bases are shared with TRBD1. In germline, CDR1 is SGHRS, CDR2 YFSETQ. Trimming took 6 bases from V and 3 from J; bases not matched to a gene: 13. The CDR3 totals 17 residues. Here the CDR3 reads CASKDIRTGASGNTIYF. CDR3 bases: TGCGCCAGCAAAGATATCCGGACAGGGGCGAGTGGAAACACCATATATTTT.

The J gene is TRBJ1-1, the V gene TRBV6-5, with a possible D match to TRBD1 (5 bases). This CDR3 is 13 amino acids long. V shed 2 bases and J shed 4 bases, with 8 bases lying between them. Germline V gives CDR1 MNHEY, CDR2 SVGAGI. The CDR3 region is CASSYEQGTEAFF. CDR3 coding DNA: TGTGCCAGCAGTTACGAGCAGGGCACTGAAGCTTTCTTT.

In this sample, this clonotype turned up a few times. This rearrangement joins TRBV3-1 to TRBJ2-1, with 9 bases aligning to TRBD2. V was pared by 2 bases and J by 7 bases, with 15 bases of the junction left unmatched. CDR3 size: 18 residues. Per the germline V gene, CDR1 is LGHDT and CDR2 is YNNKEL (reference sequence). CDR3 sequence reads: CASSQTLVGSGGQNEQFF. CDR3 bases: TGTGCCAGCAGCCAAACCCTCGTGGGGAGCGGGGGGCAAAATGAGCAGTTCTTC.

The sample holds many counts of this clonotype. This chain links TRBV6-1 with TRBJ1-2, with D perhaps matching TRBD1 (5 bases). V was pared by 1 base and J by 7 bases, with 13 bases between. Germline values: CDR1 MNHNS, CDR2 SASEGT. This CDR3 spans 14 amino acids. This chain's CDR3 is CASSEGVRAAGYTF. The CDR3 DNA is TGTGCCAGCAGTGAAGGGGTCAGGGCAGCTGGCTACACCTTC.

This clonotype was seen a handful of times. V is TRBV21-1 and J is TRBJ1-2. TRBV21-1 is a pseudogene locus. This CDR3 region has 14 residues. CDR3 nucleotides: TGTGCCAGCAGCAAAGCCGGCACCAACTATGGCTACACCTTC. As protein: CASSKAGTNYGYTF.

V is TRBV6-5 and J is TRBJ2-5, with D perhaps assigned TRBD1 or TRBD2 (5 bases each). This CDR3 contains 16 residues. The V and J ends lost 0 bases and 7 bases respectively, with 18 bases between them. Germline loops: CDR1 MNHEY, CDR2 SVGAGI. In DNA form, the CDR3 reads TGTGCCAGCAGTTACTCATCCGGGGCCGCCCGAGGGACCCAGTACTTC. Translating it yields CASSYSSGAARGTQYF.

This clonotype has only a few counts. The chain recombines TRBV10-1 with TRBJ2-5, with 11 bases identical to TRBD2. Germline trimming cut 2 bases from V and 2 bases from J; bases unmatched to any gene: 4. Germline lookup yields CDR1 WNHNN and CDR2 SYGVQD (reference sequence). The CDR3 has 16 residues. The chain's CDR3 is CASSEGTSGLQETQYF. CDR3 nucleotide sequence: TGCGCCAGCAGTGAGGGGACTAGCGGATTACAAGAGACCCAGTACTTC.

Worth noting for this clonotype: The junction and the germline gene differ at one end; a read error may be behind it. The chain recombines TRBV2 with TRBJ2-7; 7 bases line up with TRBD1. This CDR3 spans 14 amino acids. CDR1 SNHLY and CDR2 FYNNEI come from the germline V gene. CDR3 bases: TGTACCAGCAGTGAACAGGGGTTCCCCTACGAGCAGTACTTC. This codes for CTSSEQGFPYEQYF.

This clonotype was seen a handful of times. This rearrangement joins TRBV6-6 to TRBJ2-3; no clear D. Germline V gene sequence: CDR1 MNHNY, CDR2 SVGAGI (reference sequence). Trimming removed 6 bases from V and 0 bases from J, with 10 bases in between. CDR3 size: 14 residues. The CDR3 sequence: CASRTPSSTDTQYF. In nucleotides, the CDR3 is TGTGCCAGCAGGACTCCTTCTAGCACAGATACGCAGTATTTT.

The chain recombines TRBV29-1 with TRBJ2-5; D is ambiguous. CDR3 size: 13 residues. Per germline, CDR1 SQVTM and CDR2 ANQGSEA. Trimming stripped 7 bases from V and 5 bases from J, with 17 bases between. CDR3 residues: CSATLISLETQYF. In nucleotides, the CDR3 is TGCAGCGCGACTCTGATTAGCTTGGAGACCCAGTACTTC.

This chain links TRBV5-1 with TRBJ1-2; TRBD1 matches 7 bases. V lost 4 bases, J lost 4 bases, and 10 bases stayed unmatched. CDR1 and CDR2 from the germline V gene are SGHRS and YFSETQ. The CDR3 consists of 15 residues. The CDR3 protein is CASSASGTDLYGYTF. The DNA for the CDR3 is TGCGCCAGCAGCGCCTCCGGGACAGACCTCTATGGCTACACCTTC.

This clonotype came up a few times. The chain carries TRBV2 and TRBJ2-7, with D unclear. Germline V CDR1 and CDR2: SNHLY, FYNNEI. The CDR3 spans 13 residues. V lost 8 bases to trimming and J lost 3 bases, with 14 bases between them. The chain's CDR3 is CASGKVIDYEQYF. CDR3 nucleotide sequence: TGTGCCAGCGGGAAAGTGATAGACTACGAGCAGTACTTC.

This clonotype occurred many times. The chain is built from TRBV7-6 and TRBJ2-7; D is ambiguous. Per the germline V gene, CDR1 is SGHVS and CDR2 is FNYEAQ. The CDR3 contains 14 residues. Trimming took off 6 bases at V and 3 bases at J, with 15 bases between the two ends. The CDR3 loop reads CASSRSSSVYEQYF. CDR3 DNA sequence: TGTGCCAGCAGTCGTAGCTCGTCGGTCTACGAGCAGTACTTC.

The V and J genes are TRBV10-3 and TRBJ1-1; D may be TRBD1 (5 bases). CDR3 size: 14 residues. The V and J ends lost 6 bases and 1 base respectively, with 12 bases between them. CDR1 is ENHRY and CDR2 is SYGVKD in the germline V gene. CDR3 protein: CAIRSGTANTEAFF. CDR3 DNA: TGTGCCATCAGATCCGGGACGGCGAACACTGAAGCTTTCTTT.

The rearrangement uses TRBV4-1 and TRBJ2-1; TRBD2 is a possible D gene (6 bases). The J call is in doubt because the DNA end fits TRBJ2-7 better. This CDR3 has 18 amino acids. CDR1 is MGHRA and CDR2 is YSYEKL in the germline V gene. The CDR3 is CASSQVPVAASSYNEQYF. The CDR3 coding sequence is TGCGCCAGCAGCCAAGTTCCAGTAGCGGCCAGCTCCTACAATGAGCAGTACTTC.

This clonotype came up a few times. V and J are TRBV20-1 and TRBJ2-6; TRBD1 is a possible D gene (5 bases). V shed 5 bases and J shed 1 base, with 15 bases lying between them. Germline values: CDR1 DFQATT, CDR2 SNEGSKA (reference sequence). CDR3 length equals 16 residues. The CDR3 sequence: CSALTDYLSGANVLTF. The CDR3 bases are TGCAGTGCTCTGACAGATTACCTTTCTGGGGCCAACGTCCTGACTTTC.

This clonotype was observed a handful of times. The chain is built from TRBV12-3 or TRBV12-4 and TRBJ2-7; D is possibly TRBD1 or TRBD2 (5 bases each). V dropped 3 bases and J dropped 3 bases, with 12 bases sitting between them. This CDR3 spans 14 amino acids. The CDR3 here is CASSFRGSFYEQYF. The CDR3 bases are TGTGCCAGCAGTTTCCGGGGCAGCTTCTACGAGCAGTACTTC.

The rearrangement joins TRBV5-5 to TRBJ2-2, with D unclear. Per germline, CDR1 SGHKS and CDR2 YYEKEE (reference sequence). Trimming shortened V by 1 base and J by 4 bases, and 8 bases separated the two germline ends. This CDR3 comprises 14 residues. CDR3 loop: CASSLTPITGELFF. The CDR3 nucleotides are TGTGCCAGCAGCTTGACCCCGATCACCGGGGAGCTGTTTTTT.

The J gene is TRBJ2-1, the V gene TRBV5-1; 9 nucleotides match TRBD2. The V gene's germline CDR1 is SGHRS and CDR2 YFSETQ. V lost 5 bases, J lost 2 bases, and 8 bases stayed unmatched. This CDR3 is built from 16 residues. The CDR3: CASRSSLAGAYNEQFF. The CDR3 nucleotides are TGCGCCAGCAGGTCTTCACTAGCGGGCGCCTACAATGAGCAGTTCTTC.